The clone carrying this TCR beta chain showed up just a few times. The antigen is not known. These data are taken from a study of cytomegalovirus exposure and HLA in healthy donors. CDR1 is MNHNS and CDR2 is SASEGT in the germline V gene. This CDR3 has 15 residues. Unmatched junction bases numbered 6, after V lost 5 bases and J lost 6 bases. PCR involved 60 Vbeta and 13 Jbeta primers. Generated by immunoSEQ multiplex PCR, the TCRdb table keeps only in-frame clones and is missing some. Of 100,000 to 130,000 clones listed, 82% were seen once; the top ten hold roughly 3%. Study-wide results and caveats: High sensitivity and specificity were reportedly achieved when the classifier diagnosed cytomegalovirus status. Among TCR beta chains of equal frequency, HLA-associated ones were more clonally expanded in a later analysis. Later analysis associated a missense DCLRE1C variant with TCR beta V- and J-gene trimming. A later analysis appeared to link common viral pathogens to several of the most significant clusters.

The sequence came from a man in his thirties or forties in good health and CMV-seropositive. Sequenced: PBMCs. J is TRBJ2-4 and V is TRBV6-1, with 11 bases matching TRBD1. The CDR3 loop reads CASSPPGTGGNIQYF. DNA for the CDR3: TGTGCCAGCAGTCCGCCCGGGACAGGGGGAAACATTCAGTACTTC.